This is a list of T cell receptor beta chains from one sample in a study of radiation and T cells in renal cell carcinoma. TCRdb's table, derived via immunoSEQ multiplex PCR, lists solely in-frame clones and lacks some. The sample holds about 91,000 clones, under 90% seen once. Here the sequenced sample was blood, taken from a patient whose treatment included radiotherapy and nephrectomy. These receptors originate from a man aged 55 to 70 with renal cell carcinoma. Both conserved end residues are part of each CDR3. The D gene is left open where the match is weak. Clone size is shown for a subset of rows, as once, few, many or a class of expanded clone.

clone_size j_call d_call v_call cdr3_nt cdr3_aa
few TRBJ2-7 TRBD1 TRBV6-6 TGTGCCAGCAGTTACACAGGGGGCGCTGAGCAGTACTTC CASSYTGGAEQYF
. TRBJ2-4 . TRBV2 TGTGCCAGCAGTGAGGCTGTAGGGTTCAGCATTCAGTACTTC CASSEAVGFSIQYF
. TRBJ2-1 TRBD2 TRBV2 TGTGCCAGCAGTGAACTAGCGGGAGTCAATGAGCAGTTCTTC CASSELAGVNEQFF
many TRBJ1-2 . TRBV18 TGTGCCAGCTCACCCCGAAGAGAACAGGGAATGGGCGGCTACACCTTC CASSPRREQGMGGYTF
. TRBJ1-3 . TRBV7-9 TGTGCCAGCAGCTTGATGAGTGGGAGCTCTGGAAACACCATATATTTT CASSLMSGSSGNTIYF
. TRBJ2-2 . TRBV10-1 TGCGCCAGCAGTGAGCCTGGAGATCCCTCGAACACCGGGGAGCTGTTTTTT CASSEPGDPSNTGELFF
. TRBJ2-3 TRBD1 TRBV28 TGTGCCAGCAGTCGACAGGGAGGCACAGATACGCAGTATTTT CASSRQGGTDTQYF
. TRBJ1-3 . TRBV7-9 TGTGCCAGCAGCCGAATTGTAGGACTCAGCTCTGGAAACACCATATATTTT CASSRIVGLSSGNTIYF
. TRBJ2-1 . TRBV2 TGTGCCAGCAGTGAATCGTCAGGGAGGAATGAGCAGTTCTTC CASSESSGRNEQFF
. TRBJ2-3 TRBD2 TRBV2 TGTGCCAGCAGACAACTAGCGGGCGCTAGCACAGATACGCAGTATTTT CASRQLAGASTDTQYF
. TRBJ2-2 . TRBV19 TGTGCCAGTAGTACCGAGGGCGGCGGGGCCCGCGGGGAGCTGTTTTTT CASSTEGGGARGELFF
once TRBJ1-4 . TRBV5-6 TGTGCCAGCAGCTTGGTCGGAGCCGGGGGGGATGAAAAACTGTTTTTT CASSLVGAGGDEKLFF
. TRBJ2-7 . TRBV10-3 TGTGCCATCAGTGAGGCAGGGACCTACGAGCAGTACTTC CAISEAGTYEQYF
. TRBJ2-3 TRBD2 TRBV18 TGTGCCAGCTCCCACAGTATAGCGGGAGACCCAGATACGCAGTATTTT CASSHSIAGDPDTQYF
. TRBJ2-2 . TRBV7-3 TGTGCCAGCAGCCCGACAACGAACACCGGGGAGCTGTTTTTT CASSPTTNTGELFF
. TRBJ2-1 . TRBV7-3 TGTGCCAGCAGCTTAACGTTAATGAGCGTCGGAAGTCTCAGTCACAATGAGCAGTTCTTC CASSLTLMSVGSLSHNEQFF
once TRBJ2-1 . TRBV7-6 TGTGCCAGCAGCTTATACGCGGCCTCCAATGAGCAGTTCTTC CASSLYAASNEQFF
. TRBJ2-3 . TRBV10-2 TGCGCCAGCAGTGAGTCGGCGGATACGCAGTATTTT CASSESADTQYF
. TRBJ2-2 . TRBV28 TGTGCCAGCAGTTTAATGGAGACTTTTGTGACCGGGGAGCTGTTTTTT CASSLMETFVTGELFF
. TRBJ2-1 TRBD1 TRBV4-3 TGCGCCAGCAGCCAATACCTTCCTGGAGCAGGGGGTGGCAATGAGCAGTTCTTC CASSQYLPGAGGGNEQFF
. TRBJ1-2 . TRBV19 TGTGCCAGTAGTGCCACCCTAGAGGGCTACACCTTC CASSATLEGYTF
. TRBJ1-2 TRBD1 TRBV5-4 TGTGCCAGCAGCTCGGCCGGACAGGCTAACTATGGCTACACCTTC CASSSAGQANYGYTF
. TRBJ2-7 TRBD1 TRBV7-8 TGTGCCAGCTCGCGGGACAGGACCTACGAGCAGTACTTC CASSRDRTYEQYF
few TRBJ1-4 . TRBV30 TGTGCCTGGAGTGCCCAGGGGAGGCAAACTAATGAAAAACTGTTTTTT CAWSAQGRQTNEKLFF
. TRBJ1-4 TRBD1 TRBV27 TGTGCCAGCAGCGCAACAGGGGCCTCTAATGAAAAACTGTTTTTT CASSATGASNEKLFF
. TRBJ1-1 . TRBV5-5 TGTGCCAGCAGCTTGGCGGCTGAGACTGAAGCTTTCTTT CASSLAAETEAFF